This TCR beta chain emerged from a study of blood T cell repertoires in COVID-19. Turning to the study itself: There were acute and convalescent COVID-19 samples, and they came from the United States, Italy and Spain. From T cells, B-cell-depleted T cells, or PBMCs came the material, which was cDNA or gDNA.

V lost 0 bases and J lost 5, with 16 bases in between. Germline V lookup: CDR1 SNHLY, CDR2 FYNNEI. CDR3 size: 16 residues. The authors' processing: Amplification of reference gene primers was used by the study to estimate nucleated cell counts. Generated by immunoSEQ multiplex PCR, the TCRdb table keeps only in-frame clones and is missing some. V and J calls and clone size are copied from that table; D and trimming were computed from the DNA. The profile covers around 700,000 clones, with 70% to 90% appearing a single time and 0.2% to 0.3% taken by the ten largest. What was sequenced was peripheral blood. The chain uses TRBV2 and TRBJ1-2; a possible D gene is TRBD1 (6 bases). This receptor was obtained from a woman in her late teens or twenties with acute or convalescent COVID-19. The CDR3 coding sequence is TGTGCCAGCAGTGAAGCGTTTAGTGGGGGCCAGTATGGCTACACCTTC. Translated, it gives CASSEAFSGGQYGYTF.